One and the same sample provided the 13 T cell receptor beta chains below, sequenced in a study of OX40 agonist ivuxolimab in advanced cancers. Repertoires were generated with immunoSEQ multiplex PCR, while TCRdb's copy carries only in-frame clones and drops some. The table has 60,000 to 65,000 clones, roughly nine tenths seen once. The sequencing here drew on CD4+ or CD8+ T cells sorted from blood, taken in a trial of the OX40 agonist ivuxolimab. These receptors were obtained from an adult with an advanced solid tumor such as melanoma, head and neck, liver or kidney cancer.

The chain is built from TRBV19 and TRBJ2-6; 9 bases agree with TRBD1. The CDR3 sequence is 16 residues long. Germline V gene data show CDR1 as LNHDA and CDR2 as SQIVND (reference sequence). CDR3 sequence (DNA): TGTGACCCCTTCGGGACAGGGATCTCTGGGGCCAACGTCCTGACTTTC. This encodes CDPFGTGISGANVLTF.

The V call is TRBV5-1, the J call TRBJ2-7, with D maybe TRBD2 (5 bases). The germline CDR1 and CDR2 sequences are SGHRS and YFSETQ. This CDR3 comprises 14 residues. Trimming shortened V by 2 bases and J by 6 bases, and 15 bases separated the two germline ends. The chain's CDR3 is CASSFLQTAGEQYF. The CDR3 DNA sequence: TGCGCCAGCAGCTTTCTCCAGACTGCGGGCGAGCAGTACTTC.

CDR3 in amino acids: CASRHGQGGGEQYF. The CDR3 DNA reads as TGTGCCAGCAGACACGGACAGGGAGGGGGCGAGCAGTACTTC. The rearrangement links TRBV27 to TRBJ2-7, with D perhaps matching TRBD1 (8 bases). CDR1 is MNHEY, CDR2 SMNVEV, per germline (reference sequence). Deletions cut 6 bases from V and 6 bases from J, with 18 bases between. This CDR3 has 14 residues.

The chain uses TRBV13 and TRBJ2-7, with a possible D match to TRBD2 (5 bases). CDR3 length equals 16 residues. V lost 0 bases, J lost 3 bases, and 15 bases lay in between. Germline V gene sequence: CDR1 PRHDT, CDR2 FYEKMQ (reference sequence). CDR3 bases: TGTGCCAGCAGCTTAGGACTACCCCTAGCCCTCTACGAGCAGTACTTC. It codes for CASSLGLPLALYEQYF.

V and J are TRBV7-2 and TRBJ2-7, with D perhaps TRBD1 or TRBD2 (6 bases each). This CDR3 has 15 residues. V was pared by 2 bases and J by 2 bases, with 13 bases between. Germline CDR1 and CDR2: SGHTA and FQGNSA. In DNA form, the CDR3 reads TGTGCCAGCAGCTTAACCGGGGGCTTCCCCTACGAGCAGTACTTC. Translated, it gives CASSLTGGFPYEQYF.

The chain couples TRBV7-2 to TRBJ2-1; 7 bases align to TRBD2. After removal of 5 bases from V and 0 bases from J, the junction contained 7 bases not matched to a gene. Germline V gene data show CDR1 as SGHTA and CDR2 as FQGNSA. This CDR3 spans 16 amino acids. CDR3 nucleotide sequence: TGTGCCAGCAGCCGCAGCGGCGGGAGCTCCTACAATGAGCAGTTCTTC. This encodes CASSRSGGSSYNEQFF.

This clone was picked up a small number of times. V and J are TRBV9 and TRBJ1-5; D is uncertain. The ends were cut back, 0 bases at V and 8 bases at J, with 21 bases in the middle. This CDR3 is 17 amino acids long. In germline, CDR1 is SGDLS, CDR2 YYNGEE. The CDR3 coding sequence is TGTGCCAGCAGCGTAGGGATTAGACCGGACGGGCGAGAGCCCCAGCATTTT. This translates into CASSVGIRPDGREPQHF.

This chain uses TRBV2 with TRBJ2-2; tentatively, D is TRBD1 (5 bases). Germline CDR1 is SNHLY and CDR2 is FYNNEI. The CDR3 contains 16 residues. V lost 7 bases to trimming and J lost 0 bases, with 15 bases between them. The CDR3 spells CASTRVLPSNTGELFF. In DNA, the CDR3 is TGTGCCAGCACCAGGGTCCTCCCCTCGAACACCGGGGAGCTGTTTTTT.

CDR3 DNA sequence: TGTGCCAGCAGCTTCCTCCGGGAGGAGCAGTTCTTC. Protein sequence: CASSFLREEQFF. The V call is TRBV5-6, the J call TRBJ2-1, with D maybe TRBD2 (6 bases). This CDR3 region has 12 residues. V lost 2 bases to trimming and J lost 10 bases, with 10 bases between them. Germline CDR1 SGHDT, CDR2 YYEEEE.

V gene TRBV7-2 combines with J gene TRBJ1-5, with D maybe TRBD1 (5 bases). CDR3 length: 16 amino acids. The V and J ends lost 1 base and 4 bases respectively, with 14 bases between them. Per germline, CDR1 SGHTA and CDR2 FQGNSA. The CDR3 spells CASSLVGSGFNQPQHF. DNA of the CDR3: TGTGCCAGCAGCTTAGTAGGGTCAGGGTTTAATCAGCCCCAGCATTTT.

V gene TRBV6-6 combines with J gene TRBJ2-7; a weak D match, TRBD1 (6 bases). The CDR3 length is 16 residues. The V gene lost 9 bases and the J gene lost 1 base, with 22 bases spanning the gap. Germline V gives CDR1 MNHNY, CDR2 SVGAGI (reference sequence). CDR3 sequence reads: CASCRDTTQGSYEQYF. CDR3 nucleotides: TGTGCCAGTTGCCGGGACACAACTCAAGGATCCTACGAGCAGTACTTC.

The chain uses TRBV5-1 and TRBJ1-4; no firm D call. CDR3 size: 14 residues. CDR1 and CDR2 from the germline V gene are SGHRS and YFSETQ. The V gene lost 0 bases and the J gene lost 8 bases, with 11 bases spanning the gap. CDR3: CASSLALEEEKLFF. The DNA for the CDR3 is TGCGCCAGCAGCTTGGCCCTGGAGGAGGAAAAACTGTTTTTT.

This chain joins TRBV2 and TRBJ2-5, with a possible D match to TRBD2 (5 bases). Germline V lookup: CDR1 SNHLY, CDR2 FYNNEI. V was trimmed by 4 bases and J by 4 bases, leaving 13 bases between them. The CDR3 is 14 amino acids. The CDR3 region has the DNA TGTGCCAGCAGTGGGGATGGGGAGCTAGAGACCCAGTACTTC. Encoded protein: CASSGDGELETQYF.